One and the same sample provided the 13 T cell receptor beta chains below, sequenced in a study of cytomegalovirus exposure and HLA in healthy donors. With 60 Vbeta and 13 Jbeta primers, the PCR was carried out. TCRdb keeps only in-frame clones here, not all; method: immunoSEQ multiplex PCR. This table has roughly 100,000 clones, 55% to 75% appearing once. Sequenced: PBMCs. These receptors all come from a man between 60 and 75 years old in good health and CMV-seronegative.

The chain uses TRBV9 and TRBJ1-5; possibly TRBD1 for D (6 bases). The CDR3 sequence is 13 residues long. Germline assignment: CDR1 SGDLS and CDR2 YYNGEE. With 4 bases removed from V and 5 bases from J, the gap between germline ends came to 10 bases. CDR3 loop: CASSRQVDQPQHF. CDR3 DNA sequence: TGTGCCAGCAGCCGACAGGTGGATCAGCCCCAGCATTTT.

CDR3 sequence (DNA): TGTGCCAGCAGCCCAATAGTGGGGCAGGCGCGTTTCGGGAACACTGAAGCTTTCTTT. Protein sequence: CASSPIVGQARFGNTEAFF. The gene calls are TRBV7-9 and TRBJ1-1; maybe TRBD1 (5 bases). CDR1 is SEHNR, CDR2 FQNEAQ, per germline (reference sequence). The CDR3 sequence is 19 residues long. With 5 bases removed from V and 1 base from J, the gap between germline ends came to 26 bases. Together with reference TRBV7-9 and TRBJ1-1, the CDR3 gives the full variable domain: DTGVSQNPRHKITKRGQNVTFRCDPISEHNRLYWYRQTLGQGPEFLTYFQNEAQLEKSRLLSDRFSAERPKGSFSTLEIQRTEQGDSAMYLCASSPIVGQARFGNTEAFFGQGTRLTVV.

The chain uses TRBV5-4 and TRBJ2-1, with 15 bases matching TRBD2. J lost 5 bases, V lost 4 bases, and 13 bases had no gene match. This CDR3 contains 19 residues. Germline V CDR1 and CDR2: SGHNT, YYREEE (reference sequence). CDR3: CASSRSGLAGGLGDNEQFF. The CDR3 DNA reads as TGTGCCAGCAGCCGCTCGGGACTAGCGGGAGGACTAGGGGACAATGAGCAGTTCTTC.

This chain connects TRBV16 to TRBJ2-2; D possibly corresponds to TRBD1 (6 bases). V was shortened by 1 base and J by 0 bases, with 18 bases between the two germline ends. Germline V CDR1 and CDR2: KGHSY, FQNENV. CDR3 length: 19 residues. The CDR3 DNA reads as TGTGCCAGCAGCCAATTTTATGCGACAGGACTTCCGAACACCGGGGAGCTGTTTTTT. As protein: CASSQFYATGLPNTGELFF.

The chain recombines TRBV5-1 with TRBJ1-3; the D is unclear. The CDR3 sequence is 14 residues long. Between the trimmed V and J ends, which lost 1 base and 2 bases, there was a span of 7 bases. Germline V gives CDR1 SGHRS, CDR2 YFSETQ. The CDR3 sequence: CASSLSEAGNTIYF. The CDR3 DNA reads TGCGCCAGCAGCTTGTCGGAGGCTGGAAACACCATATATTTT.

The chain has TRBV11-2 and TRBJ1-1; no firm D call. The ends were cut back, 1 base at V and 6 bases at J, with 12 bases in the middle. This CDR3 spans 14 amino acids. The germline V gene has CDR1 SGHAT and CDR2 FQNNGV. CDR3 protein: CASSLGWAEAEAFF. The CDR3 DNA reads as TGTGCCAGCAGCTTAGGGTGGGCAGAAGCTGAAGCTTTCTTT.

On this clone: An end of the junction differs from the germline gene, which may be a read error. The V gene is TRBV7-9, the J gene TRBJ1-5; possible D gene TRBD1, 5 bases. The germline CDR1 and CDR2 sequences are SEHNR and FQNEAQ (reference sequence). This CDR3 region has 16 residues. The CDR3 loop reads CSSSSGAGVMSQPQHF. In DNA form, the CDR3 reads TGTTCCAGCAGCTCCGGGGCGGGGGTAATGAGTCAGCCCCAGCATTTT.

This sequence joins TRBV5-1 and TRBJ1-4; maybe TRBD1 (6 bases). CDR3 size: 18 residues. Trimming removed 3 bases from V and 4 bases from J, with 22 bases in between. Germline V gives CDR1 SGHRS, CDR2 YFSETQ. For the CDR3, the DNA is TGCGCCAGCAGCTCCGGTGGTTTCGGGGGGCCAGTTAATGAAAAACTGTTTTTT. Its translation is CASSSGGFGGPVNEKLFF.

The chain has TRBV18 and TRBJ1-1, with 10 bases identical to TRBD1. Germline V gene lookup returns CDR1 KGHSH and CDR2 LQKENI. The CDR3 totals 14 residues. Trimming took 6 bases from V and 3 from J; bases not matched to a gene: 4. The CDR3 DNA is TGTGCCAGCTCCGAGACAGGGGGCTACACTGAAGCTTTCTTT. It yields the protein CASSETGGYTEAFF.

This chain joins TRBV14 and TRBJ2-1; 8 bases agree with TRBD1. Trimming took 3 bases from V and 4 from J; bases not matched to a gene: 2. CDR3 length equals 14 residues. Germline assignment: CDR1 SGHDN and CDR2 FVKESK. CDR3 coding DNA: TGTGCCAGCAGCCACCGGACAGGGTACAATGAGCAGTTCTTC. Its translation: CASSHRTGYNEQFF.

V is TRBV5-5 and J is TRBJ2-5; D unresolved. Trimming took 4 bases from V and 0 from J, leaving 4 bases between them. The CDR3 covers 12 residues. From germline, CDR1 is SGHKS and CDR2 YYEKEE (reference sequence). CDR3 coding DNA: TGTGCCAGCAGCCAGTACCAAGAGACCCAGTACTTC. Translating gives CASSQYQETQYF.

The chain employs TRBV2 and TRBJ2-7, with a weak D call TRBD1 (6 bases). This CDR3 is built from 15 residues. Trimming shortened V by 4 bases and J by 1 base, and 14 bases separated the two germline ends. The germline CDR1 and CDR2 sequences are SNHLY and FYNNEI. The DNA of the CDR3 is TGTGCCAGCAGTGTAGACAGGAGGAGTTCCTACGAGCAGTACTTC. Protein sequence: CASSVDRRSSYEQYF.

This chain connects TRBV21-1 to TRBJ1-6; the D call TRBD1 from the table was never checked on the DNA. TRBV21-1 is marked as a pseudogene. The CDR3 contains 12 residues. CDR3 residues: CASSPQGPPLHF. Here the CDR3 DNA reads TGTGCCAGCAGTCCACAGGGACCACCCCTCCACTTT.